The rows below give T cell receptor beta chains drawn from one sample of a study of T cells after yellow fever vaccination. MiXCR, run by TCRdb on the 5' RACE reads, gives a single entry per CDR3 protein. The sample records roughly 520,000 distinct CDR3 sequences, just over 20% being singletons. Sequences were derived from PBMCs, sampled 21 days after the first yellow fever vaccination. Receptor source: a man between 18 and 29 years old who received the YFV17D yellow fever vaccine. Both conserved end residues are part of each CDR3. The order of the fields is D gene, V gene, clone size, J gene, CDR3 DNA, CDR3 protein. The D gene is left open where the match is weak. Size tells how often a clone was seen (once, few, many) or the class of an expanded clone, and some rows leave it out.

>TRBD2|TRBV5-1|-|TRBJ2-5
TGCGCCAGCAGCCCCTTTCTAGCGGGGGAAGAGACCCAGTACTTC
CASSPFLAGEETQYF
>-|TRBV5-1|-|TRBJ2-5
TGCGCCAGCGCTTGGGGGGTCCAAGAGACCCAGTACTTC
CASAWGVQETQYF
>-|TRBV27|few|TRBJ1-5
TGTGCCAGCAGACCTTCTTGGGGGGGCAATCAGCCCCAGCATTTT
CASRPSWGGNQPQHF
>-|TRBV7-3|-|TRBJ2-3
TGTGCCAGCAGCTCGGACGGGGGATGGAATACGCAGTATTTT
CASSSDGGWNTQYF
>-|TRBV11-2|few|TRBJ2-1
TGTGCCAGCAGTGTTCAACTCCAATCCAACAATGAGCAGTTCTTC
CASSVQLQSNNEQFF
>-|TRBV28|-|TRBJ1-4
TGTGCCAGCAGCCGGTTTCGTTGGATTGGGGCGATCGTTGGTACTAATGAAAAACTGTTTTTT
CASSRFRWIGAIVGTNEKLFF
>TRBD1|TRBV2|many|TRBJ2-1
TGTGCCAGCAGGCCCCGGGACAGGAGCCACAATGAGCAGTTCTTC
CASRPRDRSHNEQFF
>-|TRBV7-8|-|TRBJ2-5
TGTGCCAGCAGCTTAGAACAACAAGAGACCCAGTACTTC
CASSLEQQETQYF
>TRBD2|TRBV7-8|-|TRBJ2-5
TGTGCCAGCAGCCCCGGGACTAGCGAGACCCAGTACTTC
CASSPGTSETQYF
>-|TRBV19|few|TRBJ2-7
TGTGCCAGTAGTTACGACTACTCCTACGAGCAGTACTTC
CASSYDYSYEQYF
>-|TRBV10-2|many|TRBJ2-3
TGCGCCAGCAGTGACCCCGAGTCGGGTACGCAGTATTTT
CASSDPESGTQYF
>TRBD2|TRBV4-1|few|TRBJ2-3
TGCGCCAGCAGCCCGCTAGAACTTTCTCTTAAAGCGGGACTCACAGATACGCAGTATTTT
CASSPLELSLKAGLTDTQYF
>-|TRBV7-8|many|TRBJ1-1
TGTGCCAGCAGTTTAAGGGCTGAAGCTTTCTTT
CASSLRAEAFF
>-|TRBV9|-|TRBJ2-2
TGTGCCAGCACCGCGGAGGGGGCCGGGGAGCTGTTTTTT
CASTAEGAGELFF
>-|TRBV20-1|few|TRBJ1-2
TGCAGTGCCCTTCCTTTGACGGCTAACTATGGCTACACCTTC
CSALPLTANYGYTF
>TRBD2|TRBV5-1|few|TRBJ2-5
TGCGCCAGCAGCTCGCTGACAGCGGGAGGGACCCAGTACTTC
CASSSLTAGGTQYF
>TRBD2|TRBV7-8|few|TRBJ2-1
TGTGCCAGCATCGGGGGGGCTTCTTACGGGCATGAGCAGTTCTTC
CASIGGASYGHEQFF
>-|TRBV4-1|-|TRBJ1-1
TGCGCCAGCAGCCGCGGACACCCAACCGTGAACACTGAAGCTTTCTTT
CASSRGHPTVNTEAFF
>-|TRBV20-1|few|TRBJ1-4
TGCAGTGCTAGTCGGCGGGGGGCTGGTAATGAAAAACTGTTTTTT
CSASRRGAGNEKLFF
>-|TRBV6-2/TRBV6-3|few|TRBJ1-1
TGTGCCACCGGGGACGACCCGAACACTGAAGCTTTCTTT
CATGDDPNTEAFF